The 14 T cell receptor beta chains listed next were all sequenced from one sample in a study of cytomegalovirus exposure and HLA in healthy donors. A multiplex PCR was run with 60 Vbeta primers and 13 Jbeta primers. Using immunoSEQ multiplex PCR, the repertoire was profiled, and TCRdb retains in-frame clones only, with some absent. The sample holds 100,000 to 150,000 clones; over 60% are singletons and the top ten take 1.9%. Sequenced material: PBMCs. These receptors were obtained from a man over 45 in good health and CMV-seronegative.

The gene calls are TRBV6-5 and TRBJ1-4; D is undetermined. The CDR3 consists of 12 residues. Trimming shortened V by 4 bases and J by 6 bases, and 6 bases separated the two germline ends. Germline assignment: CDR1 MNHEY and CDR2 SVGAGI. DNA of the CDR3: TGTGCCAGCAGTTTCGCGGATGAAAAACTGTTTTTT. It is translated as CASSFADEKLFF.

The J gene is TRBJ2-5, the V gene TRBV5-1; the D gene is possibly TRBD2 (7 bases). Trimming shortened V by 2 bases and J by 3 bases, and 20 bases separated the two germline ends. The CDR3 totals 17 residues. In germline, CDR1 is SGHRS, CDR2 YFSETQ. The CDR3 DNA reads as TGCGCCAGCAGCTTTGGCTCCGGGGGGCTGGGCGAAGAGACCCAGTACTTC. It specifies CASSFGSGGLGEETQYF. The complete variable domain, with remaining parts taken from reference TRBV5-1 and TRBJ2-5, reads KAGVTQTPRYLIKTRGQQVTLSCSPISGHRSVSWYQQTPGQGLQFLFEYFSETQRNKGNFPGRFSGRQFSNSRSEMNVSTLELGDSALYLCASSFGSGGLGEETQYFGPGTRLLVL.

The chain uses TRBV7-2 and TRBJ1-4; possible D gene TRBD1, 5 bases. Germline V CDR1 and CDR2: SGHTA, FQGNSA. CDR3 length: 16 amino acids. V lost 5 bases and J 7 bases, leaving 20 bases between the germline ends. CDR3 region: CASSPSRGGYGEKLFF. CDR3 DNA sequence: TGTGCCAGCAGCCCCAGTCGCGGGGGGTACGGTGAAAAACTGTTTTTT.

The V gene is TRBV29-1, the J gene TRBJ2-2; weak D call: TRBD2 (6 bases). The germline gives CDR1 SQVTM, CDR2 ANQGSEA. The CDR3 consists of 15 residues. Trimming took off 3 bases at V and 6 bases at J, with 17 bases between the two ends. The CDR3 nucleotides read TGCAGCGTTGAGGGGGACTGGGGAAGGGCCGGGGAGCTGTTTTTT. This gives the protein CSVEGDWGRAGELFF.

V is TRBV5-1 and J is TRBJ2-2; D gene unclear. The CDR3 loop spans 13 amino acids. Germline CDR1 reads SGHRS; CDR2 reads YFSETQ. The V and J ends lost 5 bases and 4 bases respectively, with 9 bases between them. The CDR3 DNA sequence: TGCGCCAGCAGTTTAGTCACCACCGGGGAGCTGTTTTTT. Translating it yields CASSLVTTGELFF.

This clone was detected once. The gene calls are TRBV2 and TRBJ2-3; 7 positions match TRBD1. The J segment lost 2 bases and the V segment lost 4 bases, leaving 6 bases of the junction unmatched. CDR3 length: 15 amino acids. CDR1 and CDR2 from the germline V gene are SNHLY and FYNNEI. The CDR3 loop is CASSARGRNTDTQYF. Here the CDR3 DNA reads TGTGCCAGCAGTGCGAGGGGGCGCAACACAGATACGCAGTATTTT.

The CDR3 DNA reads TGTGCCAGCAGCGACAAGACAGGGTTCTCCTACAATGAGCAGTTCTTC. Encoded protein: CASSDKTGFSYNEQFF. The chain joins TRBV5-4 to TRBJ2-1; 7 bases align to TRBD1. There are 16 residues in the CDR3. J lost 0 bases, V lost 4 bases, and 7 bases had no gene match. CDR1 and CDR2 (germline): SGHNT, YYREEE (reference sequence).

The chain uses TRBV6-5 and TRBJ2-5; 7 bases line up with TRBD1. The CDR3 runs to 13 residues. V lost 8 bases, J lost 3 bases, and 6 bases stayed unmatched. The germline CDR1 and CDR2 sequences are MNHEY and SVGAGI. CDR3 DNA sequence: TGTGCCAGCGGACTGACAGGGAAAGAGACCCAGTACTTC. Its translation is CASGLTGKETQYF.

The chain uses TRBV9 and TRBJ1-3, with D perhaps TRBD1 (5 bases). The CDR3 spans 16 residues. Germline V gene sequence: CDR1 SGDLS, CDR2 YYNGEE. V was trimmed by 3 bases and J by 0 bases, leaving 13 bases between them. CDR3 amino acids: CASSDPGTASGNTIYF. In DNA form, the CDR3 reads TGTGCCAGCAGCGACCCCGGGACTGCCTCTGGAAACACCATATATTTT.

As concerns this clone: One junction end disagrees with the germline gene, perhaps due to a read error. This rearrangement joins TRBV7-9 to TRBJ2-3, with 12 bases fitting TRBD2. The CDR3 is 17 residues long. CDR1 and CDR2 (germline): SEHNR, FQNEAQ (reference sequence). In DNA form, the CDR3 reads TGTTCCAGCAGCCCGACACGGACTAGCGGGGCGGCAGATACGCAGTATTTT. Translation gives CSSSPTRTSGAADTQYF.

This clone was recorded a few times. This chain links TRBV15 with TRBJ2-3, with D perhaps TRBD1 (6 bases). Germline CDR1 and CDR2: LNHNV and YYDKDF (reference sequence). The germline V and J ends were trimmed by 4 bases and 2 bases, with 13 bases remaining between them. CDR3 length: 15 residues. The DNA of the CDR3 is TGTGCCACCAGCACCCAACAGGGAAACACAGATACGCAGTATTTT. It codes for CATSTQQGNTDTQYF.

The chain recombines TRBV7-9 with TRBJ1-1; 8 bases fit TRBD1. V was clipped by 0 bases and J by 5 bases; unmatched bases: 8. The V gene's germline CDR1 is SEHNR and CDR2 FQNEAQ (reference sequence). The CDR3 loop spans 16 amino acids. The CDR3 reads CASSLAPGQGRTEAFF. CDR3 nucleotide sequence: TGTGCCAGCAGCTTAGCTCCTGGACAGGGCCGAACTGAAGCTTTCTTT.

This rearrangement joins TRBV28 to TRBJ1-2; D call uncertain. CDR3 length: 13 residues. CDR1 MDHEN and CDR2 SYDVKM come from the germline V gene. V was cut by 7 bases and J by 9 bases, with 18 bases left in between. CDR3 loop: CASIDGTRRRYTF. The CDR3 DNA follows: TGTGCCAGCATTGATGGAACTAGGCGGCGCTACACCTTC.

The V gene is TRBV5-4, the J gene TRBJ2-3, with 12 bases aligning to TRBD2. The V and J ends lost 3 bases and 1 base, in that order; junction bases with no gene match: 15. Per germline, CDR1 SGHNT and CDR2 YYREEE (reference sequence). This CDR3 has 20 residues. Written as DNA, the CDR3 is TGTGCCAGCAGCTCCCGCCTTACTAGCGGGGGGCGACCAGGCACAGATACGCAGTATTTT. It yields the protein CASSSRLTSGGRPGTDTQYF.